The sequence of this TCR beta chain was determined in a study of cytotoxic CD8 clonotypes in ibrutinib-treated CLL. Clones were read by immunoSEQ multiplex PCR, and TCRdb kept only the in-frame ones, dropping some. The repertoire has around 70,000 clones, less than 85% of them found once; the top ten carry more than 35%. The TCR sequence derives from a human donor with chronic lymphocytic leukemia. Specimen: PBMCs, collected after 24 months of ibrutinib treatment.

CDR3 sequence reads: CAWSPVGRGAYEQYF. Here the CDR3 DNA reads TGTGCCTGGAGTCCTGTCGGGCGGGGGGCCTACGAGCAGTACTTC. V gene TRBV30 combines with J gene TRBJ2-7; 8 bases line up with TRBD2. Germline CDR1 GTSNPN, CDR2 SVGIG (reference sequence). Losses at the gene ends were 2 bases for V and 2 bases for J; bases not matched to a gene: 8. The CDR3 contains 15 residues.